This T cell receptor beta chain was found in a study of response to subunit inactivated influenza vaccine. Study-wide findings and caveats: There was a suggestion from the authors that each seasonal influenza vaccination recruits few new T cells.

In TCRdb, the RT-PCR reads were re-called with MiXCR into one record per CDR3 protein. The sample records 500,000 to 700,000 distinct CDR3 sequences, less than 25% being singletons. On this clonotype: The antigen is unknown.

The data were also submitted as part of a second study, on T cells expressing NK-cell markers. That study reports: What made the TCR beta cDNA was 5'RACE template switching with UMIs. Seven HCMV-seropositive donors and one seronegative donor made up the eight sequenced donors.

The sequences come from CD4+ T cells sorted from PBMCs, collected about 11 days after vaccination. The clonotype originates from a man in his forties or fifties who received an inactivated influenza vaccine.

The CDR3 loop is CASSQDRSSAYEQYF. CDR3 bases: TGTGCCAGCAGCCAAGATAGGAGTTCGGCCTACGAGCAGTACTTC. The chain has TRBV4-2 and TRBJ2-7; D is undetermined. The germline gives CDR1 LGHNA, CDR2 YNFKEQ. The CDR3 loop spans 15 amino acids. Deletions cut 0 bases from V and 2 bases from J, with 11 bases between.